The sequence of this T cell receptor beta chain was determined in a study of CD8 T cells in Susac syndrome. Whole-study results and caveats: The TCR sequencing and HLA analysis in the study involved a relatively small number of individuals, as the study acknowledged.

Roughly 0.5 to 1 ug RNA was reverse transcribed with random hexamers. Across 54 Vbeta and 13 Jbeta, immunoSEQ multiplex PCR amplified TCR beta CDR3. From the immunoSEQ multiplex PCR reads, TCRdb called clonotypes with MiXCR, one entry per CDR3 protein. The table records approximately 170,000 distinct CDR3 sequences, 92% of them present only once. CD8+ and CD4+ T cells from blood underwent TCR beta sequencing. Purification of the CD8+ and CD4+ T cells relied on negative isolation, and TEMRA cells underwent FACS enrichment. This clonotype has just a few counts. No antigen is known for it. The germline CDR1 and CDR2 sequences are SGHRS and YFSETQ. The CDR3 covers 15 residues. Deletions cut 0 bases from V and 3 bases from J, with 10 bases between.

This receptor was obtained from a human donor in good health. Specimen: CD4+ T cells from PBMCs. The rearrangement uses TRBV5-1 and TRBJ2-1, with D tentatively TRBD1 or TRBD2 (5 bases each). CDR3 sequence: CASSLEGPLYNEQFF. CDR3 sequence (DNA): TGCGCCAGCAGCTTGGAGGGACCACTCTACAATGAGCAGTTCTTC.